This T cell receptor (beta chain) was sequenced for a study of response to subunit inactivated influenza vaccine (dated by TCRdb to between 2017 and 2018). Regarding the complete study: Deep quantitative T cell receptor repertoire profiling was used in the study to track responses to a trivalent subunit inactivated influenza vaccine.

The investigation overall reported the following: The authors suggested that each seasonal influenza vaccination may recruit only a limited number of new T cells.

This clonotype appeared a few times. The antigen this receptor binds is unknown. Per-nucleotide qualities are absent, and no much larger clonotype sits a single base away. The CDR3 spans 13 residues, from the cysteine through the phenylalanine. The only DNA kept is the CDR3, 39 bases in frame from the first base. The germline V gene (reference sequence) sets CDR1 to LGHDT and CDR2 to YNNKEL. Trimming takes 4 bases from V and 6 bases from J, and the germline ends sit 12 bases apart. Library preparation was by RT-PCR. Sequenced using an Illumina HiSeq 2500. The public reads were reprocessed in TCRdb via fastp at Q25 and MiXCR, keeping in-frame beta chains. Each CDR3 protein gets just one entry, which takes the most common genes and DNA from the rows behind it. This sample is represented by over 750,000 distinct CDR3 sequences; about 20% of them were singletons. The ten largest clones represent roughly a tenth of the sample.

The chain is encoded by TRBV3-1 joined to TRBJ1-2; the D gene lacks a confident call. The specimen comprised PBMCs from blood, sampled approximately 5 days after vaccination. This clonotype was obtained from a man aged 45-65 years who received an inactivated influenza vaccine. Donor details come from another sample of the same person, matched by shared clones. The DNA sequence is given as TGTGCCAGCAGCCGCCCCGGATGGCATGGCTACACCTTC. Its coded protein is CASSRPGWHGYTF.